A single sample gave rise to the 22 T cell receptor beta chains below, sequenced in a study of CD8 T cells in Susac syndrome. The RNA input was roughly 0.45 to 1 ug, and it was reverse transcribed with random hexamers. TCRdb re-called the immunoSEQ multiplex PCR reads with MiXCR, one entry per CDR3 protein. The sample lists around 170,000 distinct CDR3 sequences; roughly 94% were seen once. The sequencing sample was made of CD8+ T cells from PBMCs. The receptor set was obtained from a human donor with Susac syndrome.

V and J are TRBV20-1 and TRBJ2-3, with 9 bases matching TRBD2. The junction had 13 bases not matched to a gene; V was cut back by 1 base and J by 5 bases. CDR1 DFQATT and CDR2 SNEGSKA come from the germline V gene (reference sequence). The CDR3 runs 17 residues. As DNA, the CDR3 is TGCAGTGCTAGAGCCTCCCTGATAGCGGGGGAATTAGATACGCAGTATTTT. It specifies CSARASLIAGELDTQYF.

The chain uses TRBV4-2 and TRBJ2-1, with 7 bases matching TRBD2. The V segment lost 0 bases and the J segment 8 bases; nucleotides outside the gene matches: 13. The CDR3 loop spans 17 amino acids. Germline values: CDR1 LGHNA, CDR2 YNFKEQ. The chain's CDR3 is CASSQELGLGAKDEQFF. In nucleotides, the CDR3 is TGTGCCAGCAGCCAAGAATTAGGACTAGGGGCCAAGGATGAGCAGTTCTTC.

This clonotype has a single count. J is TRBJ2-1 and V is TRBV5-1, with D possibly TRBD2 on 5 matching bases. Germline-derived CDR1 and CDR2 are SGHRS and YFSETQ. The V and J ends lost 5 bases and 6 bases respectively, with 18 bases between them. CDR3 length: 15 residues. CDR3 protein: CASRHAAEVRNEQFF. CDR3 in DNA: TGCGCCAGCAGACATGCAGCGGAAGTCCGCAATGAGCAGTTCTTC. The variable domain in full, completed from reference TRBV5-1 and TRBJ2-1, reads KAGVTQTPRYLIKTRGQQVTLSCSPISGHRSVSWYQQTPGQGLQFLFEYFSETQRNKGNFPGRFSGRQFSNSRSEMNVSTLELGDSALYLCASRHAAEVRNEQFFGPGTRLTVL.

The chain is built from TRBV3-1 and TRBJ2-1, with 10 bases fitting TRBD2. The CDR3 sequence is 15 residues long. CDR1 is LGHDT and CDR2 is YNNKEL in the germline V gene (reference sequence). J gave up 5 bases and V 6 bases, and 7 bases lay outside the gene matches. The CDR3 here is CASRLGAGGNNEQFF. CDR3 in DNA: TGTGCCAGCAGGTTGGGAGCGGGGGGGAACAATGAGCAGTTCTTC.

V and J are TRBV30 and TRBJ1-6; no firm D call. Trimming cost V 2 bases and J 7 bases, with 21 bases left between them. The CDR3 has 17 amino acids. Germline loops: CDR1 GTSNPN, CDR2 SVGIG (reference sequence). CDR3 loop: CAWSTAPGIPRNSPLHF. DNA of the CDR3: TGTGCCTGGAGTACCGCCCCCGGGATCCCTAGAAATTCACCCCTCCACTTT. The complete variable domain, with remaining parts taken from reference TRBV30 and TRBJ1-6, reads SQTIHQWPATLVQPVGSPLSLECTVEGTSNPNLYWYRQAAGRGLQLLFYSVGIGQISSEVPQNLSASRPQDRQFILSSKKLLLSDSGFYLCAWSTAPGIPRNSPLHFGNGTRLTVT.

The V gene is TRBV24-1, the J gene TRBJ2-1, with 7 nucleotides matching TRBD2. Trimming at V came to 0 bases and at J to 12 bases, leaving 10 bases not matched to a gene. This CDR3 spans 15 amino acids. Germline values: CDR1 KGHDR, CDR2 SFDVKD. CDR3 sequence (DNA): TGTGCCACCAGTGATTTGCAAACCAGCGGGGAGCGGCAGTTCTTC. Encoded protein: CATSDLQTSGERQFF.

The chain employs TRBV20-1 and TRBJ2-6, with 7 bases fitting TRBD1. Losses at the gene ends were 2 bases for V and 2 bases for J; bases not matched to a gene: 3. Germline values: CDR1 DFQATT, CDR2 SNEGSKA (reference sequence). The CDR3 is 15 amino acids. DNA for the CDR3: TGCAGTGCTAGACCCGACAGGGCTGGGGCCAACGTCCTGACTTTC. Amino acids: CSARPDRAGANVLTF.

The gene calls are TRBV11-2 and TRBJ2-3, with 9 bases aligning to TRBD2. Trimming at V came to 5 bases and at J to 4 bases, leaving 13 bases not matched to a gene. From germline, CDR1 is SGHAT and CDR2 FQNNGV. This CDR3 contains 17 residues. The CDR3 DNA follows: TGTGCCAGCAGCCCACTCCCGCCTAGCGGGGTTGCAGATACGCAGTATTTT. This translates into CASSPLPPSGVADTQYF.

The chain employs TRBV2 and TRBJ1-6; D is possibly TRBD1 (5 bases). Trimming pared 4 bases from V and 10 bases from J, leaving 23 bases between. The CDR3 length is 17 residues. CDR1 and CDR2 from the germline V gene are SNHLY and FYNNEI. The CDR3, as DNA: TGTGCCAGCAGTGGGATCCCGGGACCATCAACCCAATCACCCCTCCACTTT. The encoded protein is CASSGIPGPSTQSPLHF.

In this sample, this clonotype turned up a few times. V and J are TRBV6-1 and TRBJ2-6; D gene ambiguous. Looked up from germline, CDR1 is MNHNS and CDR2 is SASEGT. The germline V and J ends were trimmed by 9 bases and 2 bases, with 11 bases remaining between them. This CDR3 spans 14 amino acids. The CDR3 here is CASSAPTGANVLTF. The DNA of the CDR3 is TGTGCCAGTTCGGCCCCCACTGGGGCCAACGTCCTGACTTTC.

This clonotype came up once. V usage is TRBV29-1 and J usage is TRBJ2-5; perhaps TRBD2 as D (5 bases). Germline CDR1 reads SQVTM; CDR2 reads ANQGSEA. V was pared by 2 bases and J by 8 bases, with 21 bases between. This CDR3 region has 15 residues. Here the CDR3 DNA reads TGCAGCGTTGAAATTACGCTAGCTTGGGATGAAACCCAGTACTTC. Protein: CSVEITLAWDETQYF.

The rearrangement joins TRBV10-3 to TRBJ2-5, with 12 nucleotides matching TRBD1. Trimming took 4 bases from V and 5 from J; bases not matched to a gene: 5. There are 15 residues in the CDR3. Germline assignment: CDR1 ENHRY and CDR2 SYGVKD. DNA of the CDR3: TGTGCCATCAGTGGGGACAGGGGGCTAGGGGAGACCCAGTACTTC. It translates to CAISGDRGLGETQYF.

The chain has TRBV2 and TRBJ2-2; D remains unclear. Looked up from germline, CDR1 is SNHLY and CDR2 is FYNNEI. The CDR3 contains 14 residues. The V gene lost 7 bases and the J gene lost 0 bases, with 9 bases spanning the gap. CDR3 nucleotides: TGTGCCAGCACGGCGGACGCGAACACCGGGGAGCTGTTTTTT. Protein product: CASTADANTGELFF.

In its sample, this clonotype was seen a few times. This chain joins TRBV6-2 or TRBV6-3 and TRBJ1-1; D gene uncertain. With 4 bases removed from V and 3 bases from J, the gap between germline ends came to 3 bases. The CDR3 is 11 amino acids. CDR1 and CDR2 from the germline V gene are MNHEY and SVGEGT. The CDR3 bases are TGTGCCAGCAGTTGGCACACTGAAGCTTTCTTT. Its protein product is CASSWHTEAFF.

The gene calls are TRBV20-1 and TRBJ1-2; no reliable D call. The germline gives CDR1 DFQATT, CDR2 SNEGSKA (reference sequence). This CDR3 spans 12 amino acids. V was trimmed by 6 bases and J by 1 base, leaving 9 bases between them. CDR3 bases: TGCAGTGCCAGCGGTGGTAACTATGGCTACACCTTC. Its protein product is CSASGGNYGYTF.

The rearrangement joins TRBV12-3 or TRBV12-4 to TRBJ1-2; weak D call: TRBD1 (6 bases). This CDR3 has 14 amino acids. The ends were cut back, 3 bases at V and 4 bases at J, with 12 bases in the middle. Here the CDR3 DNA reads TGTGCCAGCAGTTTGGATACAGGGTTCTATGGCTACACCTTC. Amino acid sequence: CASSLDTGFYGYTF.

This clonotype has only a few counts. This chain uses TRBV18 with TRBJ1-1, with D perhaps matching TRBD1 (5 bases). CDR3 size: 12 residues. The ends were cut back, 3 bases at V and 6 bases at J, with 8 bases in the middle. Germline V gene lookup returns CDR1 KGHSH and CDR2 LQKENI. CDR3 DNA sequence: TGTGCCAGCTCACCCGGGGGATCTGAAGCTTTCTTT. It translates to CASSPGGSEAFF.

The gene calls are TRBV4-1 and TRBJ1-1; D remains ambiguous. V was trimmed by 1 base and J by 0 bases, leaving 9 bases between them. Germline V CDR1 and CDR2: MGHRA, YSYEKL. This CDR3 region has 15 residues. In DNA form, the CDR3 reads TGCGCCAGCAGCCAAGTGTACAGTTTGAACACTGAAGCTTTCTTT. Translation: CASSQVYSLNTEAFF.

Comment on this clonotype: The junction does not match germline at one end; this may be a read error. This chain links TRBV4-1 with TRBJ2-3; D possibly corresponds to TRBD1 (7 bases). In germline, CDR1 is MGHRA, CDR2 YSYEKL. This CDR3 has 16 residues. In DNA, the CDR3 is TGCGCCAGCAGCCAAGGGAGGGACAGCTCCACAGGTACGCAGTATTTT. This encodes CASSQGRDSSTGTQYF.

This chain connects TRBV30 to TRBJ1-1; TRBD1 agrees at 7 bases. Germline V gene sequence: CDR1 GTSNPN, CDR2 SVGIG (reference sequence). The CDR3 has 17 amino acids. V lost 0 bases and J lost 0; bases outside the gene matches: 10. CDR3 bases: TGTGCCTGGAGTGTACTTGGGTCAGGGGGTATGAACACTGAAGCTTTCTTT. Its protein product is CAWSVLGSGGMNTEAFF.

The chain is built from TRBV9 and TRBJ2-7; perhaps TRBD2 as D (5 bases). V lost 3 bases and J lost 1, with 14 bases in between. From germline, CDR1 is SGDLS and CDR2 YYNGEE. CDR3 size: 15 residues. CDR3 amino acids: CASSASQEVSYEQYF. As DNA, the CDR3 is TGTGCCAGCAGCGCCTCTCAGGAGGTTTCCTACGAGCAGTACTTC.

The chain links TRBV27 to TRBJ2-7, with 14 bases fitting TRBD2. After removal of 5 bases from V and 5 bases from J, the junction contained 8 bases not matched to a gene. The CDR3 length is 16 residues. Per germline, CDR1 MNHEY and CDR2 SMNVEV (reference sequence). DNA of the CDR3: TGTGCCAGCAGTCGACTCGGACTAGCGGGAGGCAACGAGCAGTACTTC. Translation gives CASSRLGLAGGNEQYF.